Listed here are 22 T cell receptor beta chains from one sample, sequenced in a study of liver allograft versus peripheral blood T cells. On the study more broadly: In transplanted livers, T cell receptor repertoires were compared with those found in the recipients' peripheral blood.

TCRdb passed the reads through MiXCR, listing each CDR3 protein once. The table has fewer than 8,500 distinct CDR3 sequences, 17% seen once. These receptors were taken from a human patient who had a liver transplant. These T cells may partly come from the graft donor.

This chain links TRBV3-1 with TRBJ2-2; the D gene could be TRBD1 or TRBD2 (5 bases each). Germline V lookup: CDR1 LGHDT, CDR2 YNNKEL (reference sequence). Trimming pared 0 bases from V and 4 bases from J, leaving 18 bases between. The CDR3 runs to 18 residues. DNA for the CDR3: TGTGCCAGCAGCCAAGATCGGTGGGGACGCGACGGCACCGGGGAGCTGTTTTTT. Amino acid sequence: CASSQDRWGRDGTGELFF.

This clonotype is categorized as medium-sized. The rearrangement uses TRBV30 and TRBJ1-2; 10 bases match TRBD1. CDR1 is GTSNPN and CDR2 is SVGIG in the germline V gene (reference sequence). Unmatched junction bases numbered 5, after V lost 0 bases and J lost 4 bases. The CDR3 length is 15 residues. CDR3 residues: CAWSVRRTGGYGYTF. The CDR3 region has the DNA TGTGCCTGGAGTGTACGTAGGACAGGGGGCTATGGCTACACCTTC.

The chain couples TRBV20-1 to TRBJ2-3; TRBD2 matches 10 bases. The V segment lost 3 bases and the J segment 10 bases; nucleotides outside the gene matches: 13. Germline V lookup: CDR1 DFQATT, CDR2 SNEGSKA (reference sequence). There are 15 residues in the CDR3. The CDR3 loop is CSASKAGGPSLSQYF. CDR3 nucleotides: TGCAGTGCTAGTAAAGCGGGAGGGCCTTCCCTGTCGCAGTATTTT.

This clonotype was counted only a few times. The chain uses TRBV10-3 and TRBJ1-1; the D is unclear. This CDR3 is 13 amino acids long. Germline V gene lookup returns CDR1 ENHRY and CDR2 SYGVKD. The ends were cut back, 6 bases at V and 0 bases at J, with 8 bases in the middle. This chain's CDR3 is CAISTGLNTEAFF. CDR3 sequence (DNA): TGTGCCATCAGCACCGGGTTGAACACTGAAGCTTTCTTT.

This clonotype was observed many times. The rearrangement uses TRBV24-1 and TRBJ2-5; D ambiguous. The CDR3 has 16 amino acids. CDR1 KGHDR and CDR2 SFDVKD come from the germline V gene. Trimming cost V 3 bases and J 3 bases, with 16 bases left between them. The CDR3 here is CATSDPSRPDKETQYF. The CDR3 DNA follows: TGTGCCACCAGTGATCCCAGCCGGCCAGACAAAGAGACCCAGTACTTC.

There are a few counts of this clonotype. The genes are TRBV20-1 and TRBJ1-1; no firm D call. Germline CDR1 reads DFQATT; CDR2 reads SNEGSKA (reference sequence). This CDR3 comprises 13 residues. Trimming removed 3 bases at V and 1 base at J, with 9 bases between. CDR3 in DNA: TGCAGTGCTAGCAGGACGGAGAACACTGAAGCTTTCTTT. As protein: CSASRTENTEAFF.

This clonotype was detected many times. V usage is TRBV7-2 and J usage is TRBJ2-7, with 9 bases that match TRBD1. Germline loops: CDR1 SGHTA, CDR2 FQGNSA. This CDR3 region has 12 residues. The ends lost 5 bases at V and 11 bases at J; junction bases unmatched: 7. CDR3 coding DNA: TGTGCCAGCAGCCGGACAGGGGAAATCGAGTACTTC. Translated, it gives CASSRTGEIEYF.

The chain links TRBV7-9 to TRBJ2-7; 10 nucleotides match TRBD1. CDR1 is SEHNR and CDR2 is FQNEAQ in the germline V gene (reference sequence). There are 14 residues in the CDR3. V trimming: 2 bases; J trimming: 5 bases; junction bases outside the gene matches: 3. The CDR3 protein is CASSLMGTGDEQYF. The CDR3 DNA follows: TGTGCCAGCAGCTTAATGGGGACAGGGGACGAGCAGTACTTC.

Judged by abundance, this clonotype is medium-sized. The DNA of the CDR3 is TGTGCCAGCAGGCGACAGGGGGAGTCCTACAATGAGCAGTTCTTC. Translated: CASRRQGESYNEQFF. V gene TRBV6-1 combines with J gene TRBJ2-1; 9 bases align to TRBD1. This CDR3 is 15 amino acids long. With V trimmed by 6 bases and J by 1 base, 4 bases remained unmatched. CDR1 and CDR2 (germline): MNHNS, SASEGT.

This chain uses TRBV5-6 with TRBJ2-5; D is possibly TRBD1 (5 bases). Germline V gives CDR1 SGHDT, CDR2 YYEEEE. CDR3 length: 16 amino acids. Trimming pared 4 bases from V and 2 bases from J, leaving 18 bases between. CDR3 DNA sequence: TGTGCCAGCAGCCCGCTCCCGGACACCCTACAAGAGACCCAGTACTTC. Its protein is CASSPLPDTLQETQYF.

In the case of this clonotype: A much larger clone is a single base away; this may be a read error. The chain is built from TRBV6-2 or TRBV6-3 and TRBJ1-4, with a tentative D call TRBD1 (5 bases). The DNA end is a closer match to TRBJ1-6, so the J assignment may be wrong. The CDR3 totals 13 residues. CDR1 is MNHEY, CDR2 SVGEGT, per germline. The DNA of the CDR3 is TGTGCCACGACAGTCCCCTATAATTCACCCCTCCACTTT. It encodes CATTVPYNSPLHF.

Regarding this clonotype: A much more abundant neighbour one base away suggests this may be a read error. This chain joins TRBV6-1 and TRBJ1-1, with D perhaps matching TRBD1 (6 bases). Germline-derived CDR1 and CDR2 are MNHNS and SASEGT. The CDR3 has 15 residues. In DNA form, the CDR3 reads TGTGTCAGCAGTGGGGGCGGGCCATCGTACACTGAAGCTTTCTTT. Amino acids: CVSSGGGPSYTEAFF.

This chain uses TRBV20-1 with TRBJ2-5; 10 positions agree with TRBD2. The V gene's germline CDR1 is DFQATT and CDR2 SNEGSKA (reference sequence). The CDR3 extends over 15 amino acids. J gave up 5 bases and V 3 bases, and 9 bases lay outside the gene matches. The CDR3 loop reads CSARGSSGSPETQYF. Written as DNA, the CDR3 is TGCAGTGCTAGGGGCTCTAGCGGGAGTCCCGAGACCCAGTACTTC.

By share of the sample, this clonotype is medium-sized (0.01 to 0.1%). J is TRBJ2-7 and V is TRBV29-1, with D possibly called TRBD1 or TRBD2 (5 bases each). The CDR3 length is 10 residues. The ends were cut back, 4 bases at V and 8 bases at J, with 9 bases in the middle. The germline V gene encodes CDR1 SQVTM and CDR2 ANQGSEA. As DNA, the CDR3 is TGCAGCGTTGCCTCGGGGCAGCAGTACTTC. It translates to CSVASGQQYF.

Only one count was recorded for this clonotype. A much larger clone is a single base away; this may be a read error. The genes are TRBV6-6 and TRBJ1-2; D remains ambiguous. Germline V gene sequence: CDR1 MNHNY, CDR2 SVGAGI (reference sequence). V lost 7 bases, J lost 1 base, and 10 bases lay in between. This CDR3 comprises 13 residues. The CDR3 DNA reads as TGTGCCAGCACACTTAAAGATAACTATGGCTACACCTTC. Protein product: CASTLKDNYGYTF.

This clonotype was seen many times. The rearrangement uses TRBV20-1 and TRBJ1-2; 9 bases are a match to TRBD1. The CDR3 is made up of 13 amino acids. The trim removed 6 bases at V and 8 bases at J, leaving 10 bases unmatched. CDR1 and CDR2 from the germline V gene are DFQATT and SNEGSKA (reference sequence). The CDR3 nucleotides read TGCAGTGCCCCGGTGACAGGGGGTGCCGGCTACACCTTC. Amino acids: CSAPVTGGAGYTF.

This rearrangement joins TRBV3-1 to TRBJ1-2; 7 bases match TRBD1. Trimming took 0 bases from V and 7 from J; bases not matched to a gene: 8. The germline V gene has CDR1 LGHDT and CDR2 YNNKEL (reference sequence). The CDR3 length is 15 residues. CDR3 amino acids: CASSQDEQGWGGYTF. CDR3 nucleotide sequence: TGTGCCAGCAGCCAAGATGAACAGGGGTGGGGTGGCTACACCTTC.

This clonotype has a count of ten or more. This chain links TRBV19 with TRBJ1-1, with a weak D call TRBD1 (5 bases). The CDR3 is 15 amino acids. V was pared by 7 bases and J by 6 bases, with 21 bases between. Germline assignment: CDR1 LNHDA and CDR2 SQIVND (reference sequence). The CDR3 DNA reads TGTGCCAGTACCCACTCCCAGGGCCTTAGGGCTGAAGCTTTCTTT. This encodes CASTHSQGLRAEAFF.

This clonotype is termed medium-sized. J is TRBJ2-1 and V is TRBV19; the D gene is possibly TRBD2 (6 bases). CDR1 is LNHDA and CDR2 is SQIVND in the germline V gene (reference sequence). The V and J ends lost 6 bases and 9 bases respectively, with 24 bases between them. The CDR3 has 16 residues. The CDR3 region is CASSPGSYAGFSEQFF. The CDR3 coding sequence is TGTGCCAGTAGCCCCGGGAGCTACGCCGGGTTTAGTGAGCAGTTCTTC.

This clonotype was counted many times. The chain joins TRBV19 to TRBJ2-7; TRBD1 aligns across 11 bases. With V trimmed by 6 bases and J by 3 bases, 4 bases remained unmatched. The CDR3 totals 14 residues. CDR1 LNHDA and CDR2 SQIVND come from the germline V gene (reference sequence). The DNA for the CDR3 is TGTGCCAGTAGCAGGACAGGGGGCATCTACGAGCAGTACTTC. Translating it yields CASSRTGGIYEQYF.

By its share, this clonotype is medium-sized. The chain is built from TRBV12-3 or TRBV12-4 and TRBJ1-3; no definite D call. Trimming removed 3 bases from V and 4 bases from J, with 10 bases in between. The CDR3 consists of 14 residues. The CDR3 sequence: CASSFFSEGNTIYF. The CDR3 DNA is TGTGCCAGCAGTTTTTTCTCGGAGGGAAACACCATATATTTT.

This clonotype was found a few times. The V and J genes are TRBV20-1 and TRBJ2-3, with D hard to call. Deletions cut 2 bases from V and 2 bases from J, with 5 bases between. CDR1 and CDR2 from the germline V gene are DFQATT and SNEGSKA (reference sequence). The CDR3 consists of 12 residues. Here the CDR3 DNA reads TGCAGTGCTAGAAAGCTCACAGATACGCAGTATTTT. This translates into CSARKLTDTQYF.